This TCR beta chain was profiled in a study of regulatory T cells in long-lasting Graves disease (dated by TCRdb to the early 2020s). General notes on the study: Newly diagnosed Graves' disease patients had taken antithyroid drugs for less than 3 months. This study used TCR sequencing and RNA sequencing of peripheral blood to compare persistent Graves' disease patients against newly diagnosed Graves' disease patients. The study took place in China and was registered as a clinical trial. TCR sequencing covered about 13 persistent and approximately 20 newly diagnosed Graves' disease patients, around 33 samples in total.

The library was built by means of multiplex PCR. These reads were obtained on an Illumina HiSeq 4000. iRepertoire HTBI primers and Arm-PCR amplification of CDR3 regions were used to construct TCR beta libraries. PCR products were gel purified before sequencing. Per the authors' processing: Gene usage analysis of CDR3 amino acid clonotypes used the 55 to 80 TRBV and fewer than 15 TRBJ segments found across samples. COPE and FqMerger were used to merge the filtered high-quality paired reads into contigs. Contigs were aligned with BLAST to IMGT TRBV, TRBD and TRBJ reference genes, and CDR3 was defined per IMGT. Clonotypes above 0.1% frequency were classified as highly expanded clones. Repertoire diversity was measured by Shannon entropy, and V-J evenness by the Gini coefficient. A clonotype was considered public if more than one individual shared it. The public reads were run again by TCRdb, first through fastp at Q25 and then through MiXCR, and only productive beta chains were kept. Here each entry gathers all rows of one CDR3 protein and keeps the most common genes and DNA. TCRdb, not the authors, supplied the V and J calls. Here the sample has approximately 400,000 distinct CDR3 sequences; 14% to 15% occur a single time. The ten most abundant clones make up 16% of the sample.

Summary of the overall study and its limitations: The small sample size was acknowledged by the authors as a limitation that may reduce accuracy. Sequencing and analysis were restricted to the TCR beta chain. TRBV28, TRBJ1-2 and TRBJ2-5 were preferentially used in persistent disease, while TRBV20-1 and TRBJ2-1 were favored in newly diagnosed disease. Peripheral blood alone was examined, since thyroid tissue, which constituted the primary lesion, could not be accessed. Patients with persistent disease shared more public clonotypes (approximately 2,500) than newly diagnosed patients did (around 980). Compared with newly diagnosed patients, persistent Graves' disease patients had lower TCR Shannon entropy and fewer highly expanded clones, which suggests clonal expansion.

The time point label on this specimen signifies: newly diagnosed GD, antithyroid drugs for less than 3 months. For both TCR sequencing and RNA sequencing, RNA was extracted from PBMCs in TRIzol. Graves' disease was diagnosed according to American Thyroid Association guidelines. Patients for the study were recruited at an endocrinology department in Xi'an, China. From each patient, around 9.3 milliliters of peripheral blood was collected into an EDTA anticoagulant tube. Ficoll Paque Plus density gradient separation was used to isolate PBMCs, and no further T cell sorting was done. An Agilent 2100 Bioanalyzer and agarose gel were used to check RNA quality, while a NanoDrop 2000 measured RNA concentration. There are a few counts of this clonotype. This clone's antigen is unknown. No base qualities exist here, and no much larger clone lies one base off it. Relative to germline, V is 7 bases shorter and J is 3 bases shorter, with 13 bases between their ends. Measured from the cysteine to the phenylalanine, the CDR3 is 13 residues long. Just CDR3 DNA is preserved here, 39 bases in frame from base 1. Via the germline V gene, CDR1 is SGHRS and CDR2 YFSETQ.

These sequences were also reported in another study, on T cells in Graves' hyperthyroidism and ophthalmopathy. Reported in the second study: Stable Graves' hyperthyroidism was defined as no progression to ophthalmopathy during 18 months of follow-up. Hyperthyroidism patients were newly diagnosed, had a disease duration of under 2 months, and were aged 18 to 65 years. Any patient with an uncontrolled infection, another autoimmune disease, pregnancy or lactation was excluded. Clinical symptoms, serum thyroxine and TRAb, thyroid ultrasound, and orbital computed tomography formed the basis for the diagnoses. For the first round of RT-PCR on the TCR CDR3, the HTBI primer set was used together with the Qiagen OneStep RT-PCR kit. Most expanded thyroid clonotypes (frequency above 0.001) were also detected in blood, suggesting blood repertoires may reflect thyroid immune responses. In cross-validation, a model built on a 13 V-J signature told ophthalmopathy apart from stable hyperthyroidism with 87.88% sensitivity and around 84% specificity, and in testing the same model reached 80%/75%. In validation, the model predicted progression to ophthalmopathy with over 60% sensitivity and less than 75% specificity, a median of about 6.7 months before onset. To identify distinguishing TCR V-J signatures, a discovery cohort of about 100 patients was used, comprising 43 with Graves' ophthalmopathy and 57 with stable Graves' hyperthyroidism. Whether ophthalmopathy could be predicted prospectively was tested in an independent validation cohort made up of under 20 hyperthyroidism patients plus 17 patients who later progressed to ophthalmopathy. The approximately 90 discovery patients were divided at random into training and test sets in a 7:3 ratio. The study also compared thyroid tissue and blood T-cell repertoires from 6 or 7 Graves' hyperthyroidism patients. After sampling, hyperthyroidism patients received methimazole starting at 30 mg daily, and ophthalmopathy patients received high-dose intravenous methylprednisolone. Libraries were constructed in a second round of multiplex PCR, after which size selection and purification were carried out. The libraries were sequenced on an Illumina HiSeq2000 using paired-end 100 bp reads. Raw data were processed with SOAPnuke, discarding reads with adapters, uncalled bases, mean Phred below 15, or no exact constant-primer or identifier match. High-quality paired reads were merged with COPE v1.2.5, and unique nucleotide sequences were defined as clonotypes. Clonotypes were aligned to IMGT TRBV, TRBD and TRBJ reference segments using MiTCR v1.1. The analysis included only V-J combinations with a frequency above 0.0001, which together covered around 99% of the repertoires. A TCS score was defined as the ratio of F50 (clonal expansion) to E x V (chaos), with BLOSUM62-based TCRdist applied between CDR3 peptides within each V-J. Welch's t-statistics and random forest reduced some 510 V-J features to about 13, which were used in a naive Bayes classifier (R e1071). No statistical method was used to set the sample size in advance, and investigators knew the group allocation. The paper describes TCR Vbeta CDR3 sequencing of about 140 peripheral blood samples, made up of under 50 ophthalmopathy patients, around 78 hyperthyroidism patients and 17 progressor patients.

The receptor chain draws on TRBV5-1 and TRBJ1-1, with the D gene too uncertain to name. This TCR came from a woman in her 30s with Graves disease. Donor details come from another sample of the same person, matched by shared clones. Here the sequenced sample was peripheral blood mononuclear cells (PBMCs), taken at new diagnosis, from a patient treated with antithyroid drugs. The nucleotide sequence reads TGCGCCAGCGCACAAGATGGGGACACTGAAGCTTTCTTT. It translates as CASAQDGDTEAFF.